Included here is one TCR beta chain sequence, with context. Its specificity is not known. Systemic immunosuppression or autoimmune disease history was grounds to exclude patients. These data originate in a study of OX40 agonist ivuxolimab in advanced cancers. Study information: Three partial responders included one hepatocellular carcinoma patient and two cutaneous melanoma patients. General observations from the study: Among the lowest peripheral clonal expansion occurred in 0.1-3.0 mg/kg partial responders. Doses of 0.1 to 3.0 mg/kg were accompanied by clonal expansion of CD4+ and CD8+ blood T cells by week 6.

The V gene lost 3 bases and the J gene lost 6 bases, with 9 bases spanning the gap. CDR3 length: 13 amino acids. The germline gives CDR1 SGHNT, CDR2 YYREEE (reference sequence). Repertoires were generated with immunoSEQ multiplex PCR, while TCRdb's copy carries only in-frame clones and drops some. Among about 79,000 clones listed, roughly 88% were seen once. The TCR comes from an adult with an advanced solid tumor such as melanoma, head and neck, liver or kidney cancer. The chain has TRBV5-4 and TRBJ2-2; D is perhaps TRBD1 or TRBD2 (5 bases each). The input for sequencing was CD4+ or CD8+ T cells sorted from blood, taken in a trial of the OX40 agonist ivuxolimab. In nucleotides, the CDR3 is TGTGCCAGCAGCTGGATGGGGGCCGGGGAGCTGTTTTTT. Translating gives CASSWMGAGELFF.